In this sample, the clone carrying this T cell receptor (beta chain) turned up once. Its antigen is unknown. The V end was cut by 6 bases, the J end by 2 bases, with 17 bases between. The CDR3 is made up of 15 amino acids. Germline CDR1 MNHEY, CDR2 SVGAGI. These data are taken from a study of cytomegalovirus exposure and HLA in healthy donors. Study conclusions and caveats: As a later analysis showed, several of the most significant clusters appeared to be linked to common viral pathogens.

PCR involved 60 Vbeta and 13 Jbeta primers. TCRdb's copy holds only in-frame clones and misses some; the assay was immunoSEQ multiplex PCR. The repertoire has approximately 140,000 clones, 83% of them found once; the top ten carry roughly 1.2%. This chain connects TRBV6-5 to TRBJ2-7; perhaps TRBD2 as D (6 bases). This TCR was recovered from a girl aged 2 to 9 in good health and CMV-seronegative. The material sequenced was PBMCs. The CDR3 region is CASSKNREATYEQYF. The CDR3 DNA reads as TGTGCCAGCAGCAAGAATAGGGAGGCCACCTACGAGCAGTACTTC.